The next 32 T cell receptor beta chains were all read from a single sample in a study of control samples from healthy donors and cancer patients. TCRdb's copy holds only in-frame clones and misses some; the assay was immunoSEQ multiplex PCR. The data show around 150,000 clones, over 90% seen once. The sequenced material came from blood. The source of these receptors is a woman in her twenties or thirties in good health.

The chain recombines TRBV11-2 with TRBJ2-7; D is tentatively TRBD1 or TRBD2 (6 bases each). Trimming cost V 0 bases and J 5 bases, with 14 bases left between them. The CDR3 contains 15 residues. In germline, CDR1 is SGHAT, CDR2 FQNNGV. The CDR3 region is CASSLDWGPGDEQYF. CDR3 DNA: TGTGCCAGCAGCTTAGATTGGGGGCCGGGGGACGAGCAGTACTTC.

The chain is built from TRBV4-1 and TRBJ1-4, with a weak D call TRBD1 (6 bases). Germline V lookup: CDR1 MGHRA, CDR2 YSYEKL. V dropped 4 bases and J dropped 3 bases, with 9 bases sitting between them. The CDR3 sequence is 14 residues long. The CDR3 bases are TGCGCCAGCAGCCTTAGACAGGCTAATGAAAAACTGTTTTTT. Translation: CASSLRQANEKLFF.

V and J are TRBV27 and TRBJ2-3; 7 bases line up with TRBD2. The germline V gene has CDR1 MNHEY and CDR2 SMNVEV (reference sequence). The CDR3 extends over 13 amino acids. J gave up 8 bases and V 0 bases, and 2 bases lay outside the gene matches. CDR3 coding DNA: TGTGCCAGCAGTTTATCGACTAGCCGTACGCAGTATTTT. It specifies CASSLSTSRTQYF.

The genes are TRBV19 and TRBJ2-1; D ambiguous. The CDR3 totals 15 residues. Germline V CDR1 and CDR2: LNHDA, SQIVND (reference sequence). V was cut by 6 bases and J by 0 bases, with 12 bases left in between. This chain's CDR3 is CASRYRAPSYNEQFF. CDR3 nucleotide sequence: TGTGCCAGTAGGTATCGGGCCCCCTCCTACAATGAGCAGTTCTTC.

V is TRBV4-1 and J is TRBJ2-1, with TRBD2 matching 11 bases. Germline CDR1 reads MGHRA; CDR2 reads YSYEKL. The CDR3 has 18 residues. Trimming at V came to 2 bases and at J to 0 bases, leaving 6 bases not matched to a gene. The CDR3: CASSQTSGGDSSYNEQFF. DNA for the CDR3: TGCGCCAGCAGCCAAACTAGCGGGGGCGACAGCTCCTACAATGAGCAGTTCTTC.

The V gene is TRBV7-6, the J gene TRBJ2-3; 7 bases line up with TRBD2. V shed 4 bases, J shed 0 bases, and the junction held 4 bases outside the gene matches. CDR1 and CDR2 (germline): SGHVS, FNYEAQ. This CDR3 is 15 amino acids long. The CDR3 reads CASSSLAESTDTQYF. As DNA, the CDR3 is TGTGCCAGCAGCTCGCTAGCGGAGAGCACAGATACGCAGTATTTT. Full variable domain (rest looked up from reference TRBV7-6 and TRBJ2-3): GAGVSQSPRYKVTKRGQDVALRCDPISGHVSLYWYRQALGQGPEFLTYFNYEAQQDKSGLPNDRFSAERPEGSISTLTIQRTEQRDSAMYRCASSSLAESTDTQYFGPGTRLTVL.

The J gene is TRBJ1-5, the V gene TRBV10-3, with D unresolved. Trimming stripped 0 bases from V and 5 bases from J, with 5 bases between. CDR3 length equals 13 residues. Germline V CDR1 and CDR2: ENHRY, SYGVKD. This CDR3 is CAISESIDQPQHF. The CDR3 region has the DNA TGTGCCATCAGTGAGTCAATAGATCAGCCCCAGCATTTT.

The V gene is TRBV27, the J gene TRBJ2-1; TRBD1 might be the D (5 bases). Germline CDR1 reads MNHEY; CDR2 reads SMNVEV (reference sequence). The V gene lost 9 bases and the J gene lost 8 bases, with 29 bases spanning the gap. CDR3 length equals 17 residues. The CDR3 loop is CASRIGFLWKTEDEQFF. The CDR3, as DNA: TGTGCCAGTAGAATAGGCTTCCTCTGGAAGACAGAGGATGAGCAGTTCTTC.

This chain joins TRBV2 and TRBJ2-7, with 10 bases aligning to TRBD1. CDR1 is SNHLY, CDR2 FYNNEI, per germline. The CDR3 is 15 amino acids. J was trimmed by 5 bases and V by 3 bases; bases with no gene match: 7. For the CDR3, the DNA is TGTGCCAGCAGTGAGCTTTCGACAGGGGGCAACGAGCAGTACTTC. Amino acid sequence: CASSELSTGGNEQYF.

The V call is TRBV27, the J call TRBJ2-7, with TRBD2 matching 11 bases. V lost 5 bases to trimming and J lost 1 base; unmatched junction nucleotides: 4. Germline CDR1 and CDR2: MNHEY and SMNVEV (reference sequence). The CDR3 length is 15 residues. DNA of the CDR3: TGTGCCAGCAGTGCCGGGACTAGCGGTTCCTACGAGCAGTACTTC. This encodes CASSAGTSGSYEQYF.

The chain joins TRBV6-5 to TRBJ2-1; 10 bases line up with TRBD2. CDR1 is MNHEY and CDR2 is SVGAGI in the germline V gene. The ends lost 11 bases at V and 5 bases at J; junction bases unmatched: 9. This CDR3 spans 14 amino acids. Written as DNA, the CDR3 is TGTGCCGGAAAACCGGGACTAGCGCACAATGAGCAGTTCTTC. It translates to CAGKPGLAHNEQFF.

The rearrangement links TRBV9 to TRBJ2-1; 10 positions agree with TRBD2. Germline CDR1 and CDR2: SGDLS and YYNGEE. The CDR3 spans 15 residues. After removal of 3 bases from V and 3 bases from J, the junction contained 3 bases not matched to a gene. This chain's CDR3 is CASSATSGFYNEQFF. The CDR3 DNA reads as TGTGCCAGCAGCGCGACTAGCGGGTTCTACAATGAGCAGTTCTTC.

This clone has just one count. The chain carries TRBV10-3 and TRBJ1-5; 7 bases are a match to TRBD1. V gave up 6 bases and J gave up 0 bases; unmatched junction bases: 5. This CDR3 has 15 residues. Germline CDR1 and CDR2: ENHRY and SYGVKD. The CDR3 spells CAIRRGDSSNQPQHF. In nucleotides, the CDR3 is TGTGCCATCAGGAGGGGGGACAGTAGCAATCAGCCCCAGCATTTT.

The chain carries TRBV2 and TRBJ2-1, with a tentative D call TRBD2 (6 bases). The germline V gene encodes CDR1 SNHLY and CDR2 FYNNEI. The CDR3 runs to 10 residues. V lost 7 bases, J lost 10 bases, and 8 bases lay in between. The CDR3 sequence is CASMGREQFF. In DNA form, the CDR3 reads TGTGCCAGCATGGGGAGGGAGCAGTTCTTC.

This rearrangement joins TRBV28 to TRBJ1-2; D possibly corresponds to TRBD1 (5 bases). V was trimmed by 2 bases and J by 3 bases, leaving 16 bases between them. The germline V gene encodes CDR1 MDHEN and CDR2 SYDVKM. CDR3 length: 16 residues. The DNA of the CDR3 is TGTGCCAGCAGTTTAGCAGGGACTAAGCTATACTATGGCTACACCTTC. Amino acid sequence: CASSLAGTKLYYGYTF.

This clone was recorded only once. The V call is TRBV28, the J call TRBJ1-1; no clear D gene. Per germline, CDR1 MDHEN and CDR2 SYDVKM. The CDR3 loop spans 18 amino acids. The V and J ends lost 0 bases and 6 bases respectively, with 23 bases between them. CDR3 sequence (DNA): TGTGCCAGCAGTTTATGGGGAAAAGGTCTTGGAGGTAGCGCTGAAGCTTTCTTT. It is translated as CASSLWGKGLGGSAEAFF.

The J gene is TRBJ1-3, the V gene TRBV7-9; no reliable D call. This CDR3 spans 16 amino acids. The V gene lost 2 bases and the J gene lost 0 bases, with 11 bases spanning the gap. Germline CDR1 and CDR2: SEHNR and FQNEAQ (reference sequence). The CDR3 DNA reads as TGTGCCAGCAGCTTATTCGACATACGCTCTGGAAACACCATATATTTT. It yields the protein CASSLFDIRSGNTIYF.

This clone was recorded a few times. The genes are TRBV28 and TRBJ2-2; 9 bases agree with TRBD1. This CDR3 region has 15 residues. Losses at the gene ends were 3 bases for V and 5 bases for J; bases not matched to a gene: 4. Germline V gene sequence: CDR1 MDHEN, CDR2 SYDVKM. The chain's CDR3 is CASSLAGTGTGELFF. The CDR3 bases are TGTGCCAGCAGTTTGGCCGGGACAGGGACCGGGGAGCTGTTTTTT.

This clone was picked up one time. The chain combines TRBV6-5 with TRBJ1-1; D possibly corresponds to TRBD1 (5 bases). Germline CDR1 is MNHEY and CDR2 is SVGAGI. The CDR3 extends over 14 amino acids. Trimming removed 8 bases at V and 6 bases at J, with 19 bases between. The CDR3 here is CASYLTGTGSEAFF. The CDR3 region has the DNA TGTGCCAGCTATCTAACAGGTACCGGATCTGAAGCTTTCTTT.

V and J are TRBV5-5 and TRBJ1-2; D gene ambiguous. The germline gives CDR1 SGHKS, CDR2 YYEKEE (reference sequence). This CDR3 has 18 amino acids. With 6 bases removed from V and 4 bases from J, the gap between germline ends came to 28 bases. As DNA, the CDR3 is TGTGCCAGCACCGTACTAGAACTATCCGCCCTACCCATCTATGGCTACACCTTC. It is translated as CASTVLELSALPIYGYTF.

The CDR3 is CASSQEGRGGYTF. In DNA, the CDR3 is TGTGCCAGCAGTCAGGAGGGGCGCGGTGGCTACACCTTC. V is TRBV6-6 and J is TRBJ1-2; D is possibly TRBD1 (5 bases). The ends were cut back, 5 bases at V and 7 bases at J, with 14 bases in the middle. The CDR3 totals 13 residues. In germline, CDR1 is MNHNY, CDR2 SVGAGI (reference sequence).

This chain connects TRBV6-5 to TRBJ2-7; possibly TRBD2 for D (5 bases). The germline V gene encodes CDR1 MNHEY and CDR2 SVGAGI. This CDR3 is 12 amino acids long. Trimming cost V 5 bases and J 4 bases, with 9 bases left between them. The CDR3, as DNA: TGTGCCAGCAGTAGGACTCGTTACGAGCAGTACTTC. This sequence encodes CASSRTRYEQYF.

V and J are TRBV5-4 and TRBJ2-5; D unclear. With 0 bases removed from V and 4 bases from J, the gap between germline ends came to 7 bases. The CDR3 consists of 13 residues. The germline V gene has CDR1 SGHNT and CDR2 YYREEE (reference sequence). As DNA, the CDR3 is TGTGCCAGCAGCTTGGTTTCGCCAGAGACCCAGTACTTC. Protein sequence: CASSLVSPETQYF.

The V and J genes are TRBV9 and TRBJ2-3; D gene ambiguous. Looked up from germline, CDR1 is SGDLS and CDR2 is YYNGEE. The V gene lost 0 bases and the J gene lost 1 base, with 9 bases spanning the gap. The CDR3 is made up of 15 amino acids. The CDR3 loop is CASSVEQLGTDTQYF. In DNA form, the CDR3 reads TGTGCCAGCAGCGTAGAACAGTTGGGCACAGATACGCAGTATTTT.

The V call is TRBV5-4, the J call TRBJ1-6; possible D gene TRBD1, 6 bases. Trimming stripped 4 bases from V and 10 bases from J, with 15 bases between. The germline V gene encodes CDR1 SGHNT and CDR2 YYREEE (reference sequence). The CDR3 runs to 14 residues. CDR3 region: CASSREGHGSPLHF. The CDR3 coding sequence is TGTGCCAGCAGCCGGGAGGGACACGGCTCACCCCTCCACTTT.

The chain has TRBV11-3 and TRBJ2-1, with no clear D. Germline V gene sequence: CDR1 SGHNT, CDR2 YENEEA. The V and J ends lost 2 bases and 5 bases respectively, with 16 bases between them. The CDR3 is made up of 16 amino acids. The CDR3: CASSLSTGRMNNEQFF. The DNA for the CDR3 is TGTGCCAGCAGCTTATCAACGGGTCGAATGAACAATGAGCAGTTCTTC. The variable domain in full, completed from reference TRBV11-3 and TRBJ2-1, reads EAGVVQSPRYKIIEKKQPVAFWCNPISGHNTLYWYLQNLGQGPELLIRYENEEAVDDSQLPKDRFSAERLKGVDSTLKIQPAELGDSAVYLCASSLSTGRMNNEQFFGPGTRLTVL.

This clone turned up a few times. The chain joins TRBV28 to TRBJ1-2; D is undetermined. This CDR3 spans 11 amino acids. Germline lookup yields CDR1 MDHEN and CDR2 SYDVKM. The V gene lost 2 bases and the J gene lost 6 bases, with 4 bases spanning the gap. This CDR3 is CASSLADGYTF. CDR3 sequence (DNA): TGTGCCAGCAGTTTAGCCGATGGCTACACCTTC.

This rearrangement joins TRBV27 to TRBJ1-5; D is perhaps TRBD1 (5 bases). CDR3 size: 13 residues. The V gene lost 3 bases and the J gene lost 7 bases, with 10 bases spanning the gap. Germline CDR1 is MNHEY and CDR2 is SMNVEV (reference sequence). CDR3 in amino acids: CASSFTQGQPQHF. In DNA form, the CDR3 reads TGTGCCAGCAGTTTTACGCAGGGCCAGCCCCAGCATTTT.

The chain recombines TRBV2 with TRBJ2-7; TRBD2 might be the D (6 bases). Trimming removed 6 bases at V and 2 bases at J, with 20 bases between. Germline CDR1 and CDR2: SNHLY and FYNNEI. The CDR3 contains 16 residues. The chain's CDR3 is CASRSRSRRETYEQYF. DNA for the CDR3: TGTGCCAGCAGGAGTAGGTCGCGGAGGGAGACCTACGAGCAGTACTTC.

The chain couples TRBV7-2 to TRBJ2-7; 9 nucleotides align to TRBD2. The CDR3 runs 15 residues. The J segment lost 6 bases and the V segment lost 5 bases, leaving 11 bases of the junction unmatched. Germline CDR1 reads SGHTA; CDR2 reads FQGNSA. The CDR3, as DNA: TGTGCCAGCAGCCGGGTCGCGGGGGGGCCGATCGAGCAGTACTTC. Translating it yields CASSRVAGGPIEQYF.

This chain links TRBV28 with TRBJ2-3; possible D gene TRBD2, 6 bases. Germline values: CDR1 MDHEN, CDR2 SYDVKM. Trimming pared 8 bases from V and 4 bases from J, leaving 10 bases between. The CDR3 loop spans 12 amino acids. The CDR3 region is CASERGSDTQYF. The DNA for the CDR3 is TGTGCCAGCGAACGGGGGTCAGATACGCAGTATTTT. Filled out from reference TRBV28 and TRBJ2-3, the complete variable domain reads DVKVTQSSRYLVKRTGEKVFLECVQDMDHENMFWYRQDPGLGLRLIYFSYDVKMKEKGDIPEGYSVSREKKERFSLILESASTNQTSMYLCASERGSDTQYFGPGTRLTVL.

The chain carries TRBV25-1 and TRBJ1-4; D is perhaps TRBD1 (5 bases). V was cut by 1 base and J by 7 bases, with 10 bases left in between. The CDR3 has 14 amino acids. Germline CDR1 is MGHDK and CDR2 is SYGVNS. The CDR3 coding sequence is TGTGCCAGCAGTGAATTTGGGGGGATTGAAAAACTGTTTTTT. This sequence encodes CASSEFGGIEKLFF. The whole variable domain, filled in from reference TRBV25-1 and TRBJ1-4, reads EADIYQTPRYLVIGTGKKITLECSQTMGHDKMYWYQQDPGMELHLIHYSYGVNSTEKGDLSSESTVSRIRTEHFPLTLESARPSHTSQYLCASSEFGGIEKLFFGSGTQLSVL.